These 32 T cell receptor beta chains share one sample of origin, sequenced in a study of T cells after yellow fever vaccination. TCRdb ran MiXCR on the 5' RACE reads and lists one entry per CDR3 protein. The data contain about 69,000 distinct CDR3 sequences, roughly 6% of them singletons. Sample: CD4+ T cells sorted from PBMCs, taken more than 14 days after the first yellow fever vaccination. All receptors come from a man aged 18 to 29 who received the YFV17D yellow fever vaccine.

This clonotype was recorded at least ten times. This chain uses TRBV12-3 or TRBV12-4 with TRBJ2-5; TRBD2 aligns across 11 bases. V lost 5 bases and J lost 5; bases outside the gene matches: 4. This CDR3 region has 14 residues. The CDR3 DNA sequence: TGTGCCAGCAGTGATACTAGCGGGGGTGAGACCCAGTACTTC. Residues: CASSDTSGGETQYF.

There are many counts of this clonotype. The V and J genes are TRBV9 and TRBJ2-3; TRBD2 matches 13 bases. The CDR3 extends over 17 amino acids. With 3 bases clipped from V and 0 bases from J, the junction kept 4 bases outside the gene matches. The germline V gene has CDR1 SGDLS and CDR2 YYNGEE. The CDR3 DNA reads TGTGCCAGCAGCGCCGGGACTAGCGGGAAAAGCACAGATACGCAGTATTTT. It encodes CASSAGTSGKSTDTQYF.

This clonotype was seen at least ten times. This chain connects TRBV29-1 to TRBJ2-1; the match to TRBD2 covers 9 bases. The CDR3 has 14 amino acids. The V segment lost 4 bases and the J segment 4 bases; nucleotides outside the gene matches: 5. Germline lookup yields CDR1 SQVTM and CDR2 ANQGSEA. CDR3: CSVGPRGGYNEQFF. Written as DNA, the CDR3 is TGCAGCGTTGGGCCGCGGGGGGGATACAATGAGCAGTTCTTC.

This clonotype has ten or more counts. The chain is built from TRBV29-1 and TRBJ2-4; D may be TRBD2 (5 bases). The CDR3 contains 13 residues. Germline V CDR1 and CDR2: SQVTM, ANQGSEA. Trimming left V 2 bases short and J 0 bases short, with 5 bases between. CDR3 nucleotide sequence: TGCAGCGTTGAACTAGCAGCCAAAAACATTCAGTACTTC. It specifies CSVELAAKNIQYF.

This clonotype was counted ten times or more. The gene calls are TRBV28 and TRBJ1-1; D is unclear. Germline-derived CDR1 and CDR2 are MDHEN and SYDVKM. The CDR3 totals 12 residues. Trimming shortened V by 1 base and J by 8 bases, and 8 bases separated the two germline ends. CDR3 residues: CASSLSGLEAFF. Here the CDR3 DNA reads TGTGCCAGCAGTTTATCGGGGTTGGAAGCTTTCTTT.

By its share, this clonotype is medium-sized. The CDR3 loop is CASSSTRVGDTQYF. In DNA form, the CDR3 reads TGTGCCAGCAGCTCGACCAGGGTCGGAGATACGCAGTATTTT. J is TRBJ2-3 and V is TRBV7-2; perhaps TRBD1 as D (5 bases). The CDR3 has 14 residues. CDR1 is SGHTA, CDR2 FQGNSA, per germline. V was cut by 4 bases and J by 5 bases, with 13 bases left in between.

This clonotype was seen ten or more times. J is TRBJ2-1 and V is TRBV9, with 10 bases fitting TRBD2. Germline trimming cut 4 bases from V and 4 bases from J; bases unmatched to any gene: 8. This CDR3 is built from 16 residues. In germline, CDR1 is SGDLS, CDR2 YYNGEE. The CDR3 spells CASSPGTSAIYNEQFF. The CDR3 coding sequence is TGTGCCAGCAGCCCCGGGACTAGCGCTATTTACAATGAGCAGTTCTTC.

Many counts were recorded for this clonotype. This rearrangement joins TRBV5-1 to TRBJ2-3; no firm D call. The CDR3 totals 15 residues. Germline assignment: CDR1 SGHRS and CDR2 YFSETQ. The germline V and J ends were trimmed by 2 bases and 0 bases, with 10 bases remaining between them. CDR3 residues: CASSLLSESTDTQYF. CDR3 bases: TGCGCCAGCAGCTTACTGAGTGAAAGCACAGATACGCAGTATTTT.

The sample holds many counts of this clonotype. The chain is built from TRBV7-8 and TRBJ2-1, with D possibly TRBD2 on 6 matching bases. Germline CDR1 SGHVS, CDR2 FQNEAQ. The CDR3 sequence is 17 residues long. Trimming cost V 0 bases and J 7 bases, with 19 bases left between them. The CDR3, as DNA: TGTGCCAGCAGCTTAGCGCAAGGCGGGGATTTTGGGAATGAGCAGTTCTTC. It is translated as CASSLAQGGDFGNEQFF.

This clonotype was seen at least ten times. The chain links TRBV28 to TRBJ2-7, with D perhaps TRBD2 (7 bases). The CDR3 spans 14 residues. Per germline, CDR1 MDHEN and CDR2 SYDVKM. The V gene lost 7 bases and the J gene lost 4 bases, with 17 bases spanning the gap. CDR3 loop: CASTMGGTPYEQYV. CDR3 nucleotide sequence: TGTGCCAGCACGATGGGAGGGACACCTTACGAGCAGTACGTC.

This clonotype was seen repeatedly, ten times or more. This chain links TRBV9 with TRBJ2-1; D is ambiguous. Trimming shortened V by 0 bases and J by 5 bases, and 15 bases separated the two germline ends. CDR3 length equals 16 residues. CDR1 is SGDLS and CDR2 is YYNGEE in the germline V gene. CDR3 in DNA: TGTGCCAGCAGCGTAGCTAAGCCCAATTGGGACAATGAGCAGTTCTTC. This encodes CASSVAKPNWDNEQFF.

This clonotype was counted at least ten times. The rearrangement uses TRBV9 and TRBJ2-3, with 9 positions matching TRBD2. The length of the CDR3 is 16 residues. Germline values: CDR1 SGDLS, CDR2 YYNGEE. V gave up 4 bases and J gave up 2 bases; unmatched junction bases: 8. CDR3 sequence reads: CASSLGGGDNTDTQYF. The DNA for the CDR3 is TGTGCCAGCAGCCTCGGCGGGGGGGACAACACAGATACGCAGTATTTT.

CDR3 DNA: TGTGCCAGCAGCCCCGCACTCAACCGACAGGGGGCTAATACGCAGTATTTT. Translation: CASSPALNRQGANTQYF. V gene TRBV5-6 combines with J gene TRBJ2-3; 10 nucleotides line up with TRBD1. J was trimmed by 7 bases and V by 4 bases; bases with no gene match: 15. The CDR3 spans 17 residues. Germline V gene lookup returns CDR1 SGHDT and CDR2 YYEEEE.

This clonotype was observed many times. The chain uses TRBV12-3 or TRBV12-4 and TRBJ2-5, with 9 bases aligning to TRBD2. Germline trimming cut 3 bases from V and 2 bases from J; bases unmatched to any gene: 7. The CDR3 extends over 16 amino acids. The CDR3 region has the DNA TGTGCCAGCAGTTTCTCACCAGCGGGGGGTCAAGAGACCCAGTACTTC. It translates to CASSFSPAGGQETQYF.

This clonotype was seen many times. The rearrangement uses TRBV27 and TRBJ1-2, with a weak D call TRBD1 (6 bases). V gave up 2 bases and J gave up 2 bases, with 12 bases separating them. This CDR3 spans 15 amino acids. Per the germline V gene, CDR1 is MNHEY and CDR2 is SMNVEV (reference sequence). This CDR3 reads CASSLAAGANYGYTF. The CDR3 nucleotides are TGTGCCAGCAGTTTAGCAGCAGGGGCCAACTATGGCTACACCTTC.

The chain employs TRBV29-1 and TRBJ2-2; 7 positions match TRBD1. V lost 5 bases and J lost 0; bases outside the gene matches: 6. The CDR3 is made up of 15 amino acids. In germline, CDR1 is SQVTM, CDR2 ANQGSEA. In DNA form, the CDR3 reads TGCAGCGTTCCGGGGACAGCCACGAACACCGGGGAGCTGTTTTTT. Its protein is CSVPGTATNTGELFF.

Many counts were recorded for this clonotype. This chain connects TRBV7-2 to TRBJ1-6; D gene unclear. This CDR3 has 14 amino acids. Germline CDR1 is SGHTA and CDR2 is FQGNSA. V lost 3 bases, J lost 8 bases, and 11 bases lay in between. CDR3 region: CASSFSGSDSPLHF. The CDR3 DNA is TGTGCCAGCAGCTTCTCAGGATCGGATTCACCCCTCCACTTT.

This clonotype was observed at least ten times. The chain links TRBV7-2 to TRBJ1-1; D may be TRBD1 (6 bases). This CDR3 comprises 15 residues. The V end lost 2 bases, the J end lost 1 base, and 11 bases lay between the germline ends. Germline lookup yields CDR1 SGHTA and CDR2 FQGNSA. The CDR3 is CASSLLGGQNTEAFF. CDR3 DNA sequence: TGTGCCAGCAGCTTACTTGGGGGCCAGAACACTGAAGCTTTCTTT.

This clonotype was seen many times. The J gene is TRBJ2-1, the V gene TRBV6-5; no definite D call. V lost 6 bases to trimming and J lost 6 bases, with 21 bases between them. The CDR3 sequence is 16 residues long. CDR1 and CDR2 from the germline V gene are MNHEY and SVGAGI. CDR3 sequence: CASRLTFVGLVNEQFF. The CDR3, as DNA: TGTGCCAGCAGACTAACGTTTGTCGGTCTAGTCAATGAGCAGTTCTTC.

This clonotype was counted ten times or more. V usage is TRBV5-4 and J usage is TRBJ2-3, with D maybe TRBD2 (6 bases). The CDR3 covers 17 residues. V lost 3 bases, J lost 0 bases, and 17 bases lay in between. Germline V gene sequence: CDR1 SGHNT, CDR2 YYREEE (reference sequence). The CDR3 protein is CASSSRGGERSTDTQYF. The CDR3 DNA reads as TGTGCCAGCAGCTCACGGGGCGGGGAACGTAGCACAGATACGCAGTATTTT.

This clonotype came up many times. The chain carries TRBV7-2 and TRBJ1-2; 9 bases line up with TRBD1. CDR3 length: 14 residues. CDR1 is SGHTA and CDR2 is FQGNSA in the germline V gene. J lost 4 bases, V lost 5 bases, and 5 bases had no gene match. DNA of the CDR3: TGTGCCAGCAGCCTTGACAGGGGGACCTATGGCTACACCTTC. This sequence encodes CASSLDRGTYGYTF.

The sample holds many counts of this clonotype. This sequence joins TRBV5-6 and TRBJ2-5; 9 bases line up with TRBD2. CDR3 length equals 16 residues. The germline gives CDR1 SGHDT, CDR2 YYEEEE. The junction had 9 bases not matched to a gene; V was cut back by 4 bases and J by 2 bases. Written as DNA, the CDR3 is TGTGCCAGCAGCCTCGCGGGAGGGACCGTACAAGAGACCCAGTACTTC. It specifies CASSLAGGTVQETQYF.

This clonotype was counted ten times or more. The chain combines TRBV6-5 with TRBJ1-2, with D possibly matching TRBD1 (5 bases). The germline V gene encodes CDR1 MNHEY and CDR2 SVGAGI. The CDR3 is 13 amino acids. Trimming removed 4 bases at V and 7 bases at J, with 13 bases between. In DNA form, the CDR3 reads TGTGCCAGCAGTTCCCCTCAAGGGACTGGCTACACCTTC. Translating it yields CASSSPQGTGYTF.

Here the CDR3 DNA reads TGTGCCAGCAGCTTTAGTGGCGGAATTCGGAGCTCCTACGAGCAGTACTTC. Amino acids: CASSFSGGIRSSYEQYF. The rearrangement links TRBV7-2 to TRBJ2-7; no reliable D call. V was trimmed by 3 bases and J by 0 bases, leaving 18 bases between them. In germline, CDR1 is SGHTA, CDR2 FQGNSA. This CDR3 comprises 17 residues.

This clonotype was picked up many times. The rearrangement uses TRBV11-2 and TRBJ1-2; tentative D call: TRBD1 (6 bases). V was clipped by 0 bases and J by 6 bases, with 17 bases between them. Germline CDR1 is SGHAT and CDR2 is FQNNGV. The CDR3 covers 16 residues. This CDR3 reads CASSLDARGALNGYTF. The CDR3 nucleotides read TGTGCCAGCAGCTTAGATGCGCGGGGGGCGCTTAATGGCTACACCTTC.

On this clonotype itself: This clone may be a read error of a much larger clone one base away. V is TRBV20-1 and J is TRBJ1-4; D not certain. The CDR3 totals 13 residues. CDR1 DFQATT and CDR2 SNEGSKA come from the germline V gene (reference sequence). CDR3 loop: CSARTGGNEKLSF. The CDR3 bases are TGCAGTGCTAGGACCGGCGGCAATGAAAAACTGTCTTTT.

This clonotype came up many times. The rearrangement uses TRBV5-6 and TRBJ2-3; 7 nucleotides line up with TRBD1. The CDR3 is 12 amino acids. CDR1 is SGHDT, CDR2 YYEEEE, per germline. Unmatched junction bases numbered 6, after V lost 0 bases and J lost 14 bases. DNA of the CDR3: TGTGCCAGCAGCTTGGGGACAGGCGATAGGTATTTT. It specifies CASSLGTGDRYF.

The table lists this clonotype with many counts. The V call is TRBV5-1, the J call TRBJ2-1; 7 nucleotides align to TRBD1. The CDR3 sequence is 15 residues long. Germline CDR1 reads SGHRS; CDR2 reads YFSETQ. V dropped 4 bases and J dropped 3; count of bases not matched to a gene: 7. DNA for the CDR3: TGCGCCAGCAGCCACGGACAGGCCCTCTACAATGAGCAGTTCTTC. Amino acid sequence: CASSHGQALYNEQFF.

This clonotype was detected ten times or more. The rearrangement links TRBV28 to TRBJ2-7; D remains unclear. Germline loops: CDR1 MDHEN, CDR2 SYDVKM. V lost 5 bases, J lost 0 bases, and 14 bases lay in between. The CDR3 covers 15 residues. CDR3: CASSQGHPLSYEQYV. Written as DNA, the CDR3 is TGTGCCAGCAGTCAAGGGCATCCTCTCTCCTACGAGCAGTACGTC.

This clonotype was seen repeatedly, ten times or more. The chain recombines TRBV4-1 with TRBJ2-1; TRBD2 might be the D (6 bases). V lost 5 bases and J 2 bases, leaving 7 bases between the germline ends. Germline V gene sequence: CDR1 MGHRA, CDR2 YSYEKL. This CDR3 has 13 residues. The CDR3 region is CASSGTPYNEQFF. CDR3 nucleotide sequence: TGCGCCAGCAGCGGGACTCCCTACAATGAGCAGTTCTTC.

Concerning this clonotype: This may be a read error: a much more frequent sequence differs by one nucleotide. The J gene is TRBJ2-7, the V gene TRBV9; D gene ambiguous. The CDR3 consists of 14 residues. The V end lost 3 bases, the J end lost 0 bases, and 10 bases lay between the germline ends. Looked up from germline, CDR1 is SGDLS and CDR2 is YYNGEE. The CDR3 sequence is CASSAMVSSYEQYF. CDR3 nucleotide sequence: TGTGCCAGCAGCGCGATGGTGAGCTCCTACGAGCAGTACTTC.

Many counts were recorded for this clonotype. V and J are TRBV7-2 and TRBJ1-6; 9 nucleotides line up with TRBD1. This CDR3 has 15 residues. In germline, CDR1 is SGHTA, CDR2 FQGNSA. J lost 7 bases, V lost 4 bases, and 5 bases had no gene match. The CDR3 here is CASSSGQGNNSPLHF. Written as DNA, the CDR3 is TGTGCCAGCAGCTCGGGACAGGGAAACAATTCACCCCTCCACTTT.